This T cell receptor beta chain was recovered during a study of T cell repertoires in cytomegalovirus infection. Across the whole study: Indications came from public TCR beta signatures; they pointed to CMV infection and to a matching HLA type. Overall study findings and caveats: Dominating the ex vivo response were HLA-C-restricted CMV-specific TCR beta clonotypes.

This clonotype was recorded many times. Its target is not known. The V gene end was trimmed by 1 base and the J gene end by 4 bases; junction bases not matched to a gene: 12. The CDR3 extends over 18 amino acids. Per germline, CDR1 SGHVS and CDR2 FQNEAQ. TCRdb re-analysed the reads in MiXCR, keeping a single row per CDR3 protein. This table holds under 120,000 distinct CDR3 sequences, around 45% found once. The rearrangement uses TRBV7-8 and TRBJ1-4; 7 bases match TRBD1. The sequence derives from a human donor in good health (CMV status not recorded). Some clones in this sample may be carry-over from other donors' samples. The sample in question was CD8+ T cells from cultured PBMCs, obtained from culture after CMV antigen stimulation. CDR3 amino acids: CASSLGDRSVTLNEKLFF. The CDR3 bases are TGTGCCAGCAGCTTAGGGGACAGATCGGTGACACTTAATGAAAAACTGTTTTTT.